These 2 T cell receptor beta chains came from one sample sequenced in a study of blood T cell repertoires in COVID-19. Method: immunoSEQ multiplex PCR; TCRdb's copy keeps in-frame clones and lacks some. Here the sample spans approximately 270,000 clones, 80% to 90% being singletons. The sequencing input was peripheral blood. Receptors originate from an elderly man with acute or convalescent COVID-19.

With respect to this clone: This sample also contains other DNA sequences that code for the same CDR3. The chain links TRBV9 to TRBJ1-1; D is undetermined. Trimming shortened V by 1 base and J by 0 bases, and 4 bases separated the two germline ends. This CDR3 region has 13 residues. The germline gives CDR1 SGDLS, CDR2 YYNGEE. CDR3 sequence (DNA): TGTGCCAGCAGCGTACAGGTGAACACTGAAGCTTTCTTT. It codes for CASSVQVNTEAFF.

The CDR3 DNA sequence: TGTGCCAGCAGCCCACGGGTGAATGAGCAGTTCTTC. Encoded protein: CASSPRVNEQFF. The genes are TRBV3-1 (or the pseudogene TRBV3-2) and TRBJ2-1; D is ambiguous. Trimming took off 4 bases at V and 7 bases at J, with 8 bases between the two ends. CDR3 size: 12 residues. Germline lookup yields CDR1 LGHDT and CDR2 YNNKEL (reference sequence).